The following is a TCR beta chain sequence with its context. Its antigen remains undetermined. No base-level quality is on record; no much larger clone is a single base apart. The data belong to a study of blood T cell repertoires in COVID-19 (TCRdb year 2020). Describing the broader study: Samples from collaborators originated in the United States, Italy and Spain and spanned both the acute and convalescent phases of COVID-19. The sample metadata nearly always contained a de-identified subject ID, COVID-19 status, age in years and sex. The material from the prospective study consisted of cDNA or gDNA derived from T cells, B-cell-depleted T cells, or PBMCs. Where HLA class I and class II types were available, the types were taken from metadata supplied by the sample provider, not from assay-based typing. Samples were obtained from the ongoing ImmuneRACE study (first 160 participants) and from some 1,200 subjects provided by 6 global collaborators. Deeply sampled blood TCRbeta repertoires from subjects exposed to, actively infected with, or recovered from COVID-19 were included in the dataset. The repertoires were released in a freely available public database intended as a resource for research on the immune response to SARS-CoV-2.

Including cysteine and phenylalanine, the CDR3 has 15 amino acids. Just the 45-base CDR3 DNA is kept, in frame starting at base 1. The junction shows trimming of 1 base on V and 0 bases on J, and the gene matches do not reach 0 bases of it. Per the germline V gene, SGHTA is the CDR1 and FQGTGA is the CDR2. The immunoSEQ Assay, a bias-controlled multiplex PCR, was used to amplify TCRbeta CDR3 regions from genomic DNA. In the original analysis: The number of nucleated cells in each sample was estimated from the amplification of reference gene primers within the assay. To quantify the absolute abundance of each unique TCRbeta CDR3 rearrangement, sequence reads were collapsed and filtered. Productive Simpson clonality was computed per sample as the square root of Simpson's diversity index over productive rearrangements. The table was pulled from immuneACCESS by TCRdb, which kept in-frame rearrangements only. Such tables lose some clones; where checked, under half of the loss comes from unresolved V genes, and the rest has no known cause. The DNA was the basis for D and trimming; V, J and clone size are from that table. Within this sample are 270,000 or so clones, with approximately 82% of them counted one time only. Of the sample, less than 4% is held by the ten largest clones.

Whole blood was collected in K2EDTA tubes by collaborating institutions according to the institutions' own protocols. Collaborator samples were shipped for TCRbeta analysis as frozen whole blood, isolated PBMCs, or DNA extracted from either sample type. The study at large found these results: Clinical and demographic metadata were provided uncurated, with the amount varying by source and participant.

Recombination connected TRBV7-3 to TRBJ2-1; 7 junctional bases match TRBD2. The source of this sequence is a young woman with acute or convalescent COVID-19. Sample: peripheral blood. The CDR3: CASSLIAGSYNEQFF. In nucleotide form, the sequence is TGTGCCAGCAGCTTAATAGCGGGCTCCTACAATGAGCAGTTCTTC.